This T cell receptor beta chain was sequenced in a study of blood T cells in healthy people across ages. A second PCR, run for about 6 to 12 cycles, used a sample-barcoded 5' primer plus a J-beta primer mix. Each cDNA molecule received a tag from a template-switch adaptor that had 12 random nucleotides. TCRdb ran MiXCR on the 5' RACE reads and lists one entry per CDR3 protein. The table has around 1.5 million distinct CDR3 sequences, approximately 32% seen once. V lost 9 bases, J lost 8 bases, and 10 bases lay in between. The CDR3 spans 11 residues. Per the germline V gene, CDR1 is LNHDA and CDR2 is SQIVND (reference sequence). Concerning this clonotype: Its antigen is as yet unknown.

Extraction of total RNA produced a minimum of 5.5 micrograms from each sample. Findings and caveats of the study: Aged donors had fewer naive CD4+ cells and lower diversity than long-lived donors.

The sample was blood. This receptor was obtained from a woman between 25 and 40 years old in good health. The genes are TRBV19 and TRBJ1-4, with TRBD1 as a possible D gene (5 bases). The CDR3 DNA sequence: TGTGCCAGCCGGGGACGGGAAAAACTGTTTTTT. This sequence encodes CASRGREKLFF.